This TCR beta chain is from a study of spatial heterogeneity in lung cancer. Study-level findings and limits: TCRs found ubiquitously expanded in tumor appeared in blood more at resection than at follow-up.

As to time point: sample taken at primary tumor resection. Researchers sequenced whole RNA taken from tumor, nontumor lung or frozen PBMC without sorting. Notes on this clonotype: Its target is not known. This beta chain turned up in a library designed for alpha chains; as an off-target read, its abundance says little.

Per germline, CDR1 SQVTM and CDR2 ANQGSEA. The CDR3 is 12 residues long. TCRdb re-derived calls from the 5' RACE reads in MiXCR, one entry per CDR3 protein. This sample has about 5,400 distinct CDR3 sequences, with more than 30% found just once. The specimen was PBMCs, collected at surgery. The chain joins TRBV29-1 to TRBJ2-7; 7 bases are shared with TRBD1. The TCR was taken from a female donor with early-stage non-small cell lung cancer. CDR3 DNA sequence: TGCAGAGTAAACAGGGGCCCCTACGAGCAGTACTTC. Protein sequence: CRVNRGPYEQYF.